The source of this T cell receptor beta chain is a study of CD8+ T cells in alopecia areata (dated by TCRdb to the late 2010s). About the study as a whole: The treated patients took part in an open-label pilot trial in which moderate-to-severe alopecia areata was treated with oral tofacitinib at 5 to 10 mg twice daily. Patients on tofacitinib were biopsied at baseline and after 4 and 24 weeks of treatment, and several of the patients also had a later scalp biopsy. Scalp clonality was compared across normal scalp (n=4), patchy alopecia areata scalp (n=8), and alopecia totalis/universalis scalp (n=8). For the treated patients, the SALT score, which quantifies what percentage of scalp surface area is affected, served as the measure of disease severity. Scalp tissue and sorted CD4+ and CD8+ peripheral blood T cells from patchy and totalis/universalis alopecia areata patients and from healthy controls were covered by human TCRbeta sequencing. High-throughput TCRbeta sequencing was used to examine T cell clonal expansion in alopecia areata in both the C3H/HeJ mouse model and human patients. RNA was extracted with the PAXgene miRNA kit for fixed scalp, the miRNeasy kit for PBMCs, and the RNeasy kit for mouse skin. immunoSEQ multiplex PCR using 35 Vbeta forward primers and 13 Jbeta reverse primers was used to amplify TCRbeta CDR3 regions. Patients received tofacitinib for 6 to 18 months and were then followed off drug for 6 months to check for delayed response and recurrence. Overall study results and their limits: Unlike mouse skin, where gammadelta T cells dominate, normal human skin contains resident alphabeta T cells that get sequenced too, which complicates analysis of the scalp TCR repertoire. Higher clonality and more expanded CD8+ clones were observed in lesional scalp than in normal scalp, particularly in alopecia totalis/universalis, a finding suggestive of antigenic drive. Because the treated cohort was small and had only one nonresponder, larger studies are needed to examine links between baseline CD8+ expansion and response. Scalp clonality and the number of expanded CD8+ clones among the top 100 scalp clones were significantly decreased by tofacitinib. Many expanded lesional clones were found to persist in scalp and blood during tofacitinib treatment, and relapse after treatment cessation may be partly explained by this persistence. TCR sequences shared between patients were less clear than in mice, possibly partly because of HLA diversity in the patient population.

The germline V gene gives CDR1 as SQVTM and CDR2 as ANQGSEA. The V end loses 7 bases and the J end loses 0 bases, and a stretch of 9 bases separates them. Including cysteine and phenylalanine, the CDR3 has 12 amino acids. Only the CDR3 DNA is retained, 36 bases long and in frame from the first base. Read against the paper, the sample's time point label means: roughly 24 weeks on oral tofacitinib. Taken with the paper, the label for treatment or condition translates to: oral pan-JAK inhibitor, 5-10 mg twice daily. Peripheral blood and lesional scalp punch biopsies were obtained from patients with alopecia areata. After PBMCs were isolated by density centrifugation and stained for CD3, CD4 and CD8, a FACSAria was used to sort CD4+ and CD8+ T cells. As to this clone: What antigen it recognizes has not been identified. No per-base quality is available; no much larger clone lies one base away.

The library relied on the immunoSEQ multiplex PCR assay. RNA was extracted from all samples and reverse transcribed into cDNA as template for TCR sequencing. First-strand cDNA was synthesized with SuperScript III using a 2:1 mix of oligo-dT and random hexamers. Amplification bias was assessed with a synthetic immune receptor repertoire, and residual bias was removed computationally. From the authors' description of their analysis: After raw reads were preprocessed to remove errors, the CDR3 was defined following IMGT conventions as running from the conserved cysteine to phenylalanine. Clonality was calculated as 1 minus Shannon entropy normalized by log2 of the number of productive unique TCRs. Whether scalp clones were CD4 or CD8 was inferred by matching scalp TCRbeta sequences against CD4 and CD8 repertoires sorted from blood. In TCRdb, the immuneACCESS table is reduced to in-frame sequences with V and J assigned. These tables do not hold every clone; where another copy was compared, an unresolved V gene accounts for under half, and the others remain unexplained. The DNA gave D and trimming, while V, J and clone size come from that table. A total of approximately 200,000 clones appear in this sample, 58% of them only once. 4.5% to 6% of the sample rests with the top ten.

Recombination joined TRBV29-1 with TRBJ1-1; the D gene assignment is ambiguous. This clonotype was obtained from a human donor with alopecia areata. The material was CD4+ T cells sorted from blood, obtained at week 24, from a patient treated with tofacitinib. The DNA sequence reads TGCAGCGCCCATGAGTTGAACACTGAAGCTTTCTTT. Translation gives CSAHELNTEAFF.